The sequence of this TCR beta chain was determined in a study of cytomegalovirus exposure and HLA in healthy donors. Study-level results: Testing in vitro showed a few CMV-associated chains specific for CMV antigens. Analyzed later, most CMV-associated TCR beta chains appeared HLA-restricted. Among TCR beta chains of equal frequency, HLA-associated ones were more clonally expanded in a later analysis.

Details on this clone: Its cognate antigen is unknown.

This PCR relied on a set of 60 Vbeta primers and 13 Jbeta primers. Original processing methods: Roughly 76 million unique TCR beta chains, around 10 million of them shared, were counted by a later analysis. Generated by immunoSEQ multiplex PCR, the TCRdb table keeps only in-frame clones and is missing some. The D gene and trimming were derived from the DNA, and the V and J assignments and clone size from that table. This table has around 62,000 clones, approximately 71% appearing once. The CDR3 spans 15 residues. The germline V gene encodes CDR1 MNHNS and CDR2 SASEGT. V was pared by 1 base and J by 3 bases, with 13 bases between.

Source material: PBMCs. This chain links TRBV6-1 with TRBJ2-7, with D possibly matching TRBD1 (7 bases). The sequence came from a man aged 55 to 70 in good health and CMV-seropositive. CDR3 nucleotide sequence: TGTGCCAGCAGTGAAGGCGCAGGGGGGATCTACGAGCAGTACTTC. Amino acid sequence: CASSEGAGGIYEQYF.